This TCR beta chain was sequenced in a study of T cells in Graves' hyperthyroidism and ophthalmopathy. Losses at the gene ends were 6 bases for V and 6 bases for J; bases not matched to a gene: 8. This CDR3 is 14 amino acids long. Germline CDR1 and CDR2: LNHDA and SQIVND (reference sequence). There are many counts of this clonotype. Patients were excluded because of uncontrolled infection, other autoimmune disease, pregnancy or lactation. An approximately 9.4 ml volume of fresh peripheral blood provided the PBMCs. The CDR3 regions of TCR beta were amplified from RNA transcripts. TCR CDR3 regions were first amplified by RT-PCR with HTBI primers. MiXCR, applied by TCRdb to the multiplex PCR reads, yields one record per CDR3 protein. The sample yields nearly 250,000 distinct CDR3 sequences, 16% seen once.

Sequenced material: blood. The receptor's source is a woman under 30 with Graves' ophthalmopathy. This chain joins TRBV19 and TRBJ1-5; 7 bases map to TRBD1. The CDR3 protein is CASRREGAGQPQHF. The CDR3 DNA follows: TGTGCCAGTAGAAGGGAGGGGGCCGGTCAGCCCCAGCATTTT.